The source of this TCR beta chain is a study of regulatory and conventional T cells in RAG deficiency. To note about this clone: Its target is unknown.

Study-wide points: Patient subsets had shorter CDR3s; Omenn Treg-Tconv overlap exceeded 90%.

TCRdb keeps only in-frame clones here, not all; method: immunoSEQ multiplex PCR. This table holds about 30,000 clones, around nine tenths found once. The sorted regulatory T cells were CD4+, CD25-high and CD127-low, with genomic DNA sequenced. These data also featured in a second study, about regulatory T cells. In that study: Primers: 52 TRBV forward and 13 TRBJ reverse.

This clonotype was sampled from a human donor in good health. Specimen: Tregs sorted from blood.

The DNA for the CDR3 is TGTGCCAGCAGCTACGGGACAGACGGTTTAGGGAGCAATCAGCCCCAGCATTTT. Translation: CASSYGTDGLGSNQPQHF. The chain joins TRBV14 to TRBJ1-5, with 7 bases fitting TRBD1. Germline V gene lookup returns CDR1 SGHDN and CDR2 FVKESK. J gave up 1 base and V 5 bases, and 14 bases lay outside the gene matches. The CDR3 covers 18 residues.